These 3 T cell receptor beta chains were sequenced from one sample in a study of blood T cell repertoires in COVID-19. Clones were sequenced by immunoSEQ multiplex PCR, and TCRdb holds only the in-frame ones, with some missing. The profile covers some 120,000 clones, with 85% to 90% appearing a single time and approximately 8% taken by the ten largest. Sequenced sample: peripheral blood. The receptors shown here come from a man aged 50 to 59 with acute or convalescent COVID-19.

The chain joins TRBV6-6 to TRBJ2-7; 10 positions match TRBD2. Per the germline V gene, CDR1 is MNHNY and CDR2 is SVGAGI (reference sequence). The CDR3 totals 14 residues. The V and J ends lost 2 bases and 6 bases, in that order; junction bases with no gene match: 4. The CDR3, as DNA: TGTGCCAGCAGTTACAGCGGGAGGGAGAGCGAGCAGTACTTC. Amino acid sequence: CASSYSGRESEQYF.

This clone was seen only once. The rearrangement joins TRBV5-1 to TRBJ1-4, with 9 nucleotides matching TRBD1. V dropped 5 bases and J dropped 4; count of bases not matched to a gene: 6. The CDR3 has 15 amino acids. Germline V gene lookup returns CDR1 SGHRS and CDR2 YFSETQ. The CDR3 is CASRSGTGNNEKLFF. Written as DNA, the CDR3 is TGCGCCAGCAGATCAGGGACAGGGAATAATGAAAAACTGTTTTTT.

The table lists this clone with a count of one. The sample carries other DNA sequences with the same CDR3. This rearrangement joins TRBV15 to TRBJ2-5; D is uncertain. This CDR3 contains 13 residues. The germline CDR1 and CDR2 sequences are LNHNV and YYDKDF (reference sequence). V was clipped by 1 base and J by 5 bases, with 8 bases between them. The CDR3 loop reads CATSRGGWETQYF. DNA for the CDR3: TGTGCCACCAGCAGAGGAGGTTGGGAGACCCAGTACTTC.